This T cell receptor (beta chain) stems from a study of T cell responses to AZD1222 COVID-19 vaccine. This clone was found once. The antigen is undetermined. Overall study findings and caveats: Baseline serostatus was positive in only six AZD1222 recipients. With two AZD1222 doses given, Spike-specific TCR breadth and depth both rose. Repertoire sampling happened only post peak T cell response.

Measured with immunoSEQ multiplex PCR; TCRdb has only the in-frame clones, and not every one. The sample records under 150,000 clones, about nine tenths being singletons. Investigators merged groups given second doses at roughly 4 or roughly 12 weeks. Trimming took off 3 bases at V and 6 bases at J, with 9 bases between the two ends. This CDR3 contains 13 residues. The V gene's germline CDR1 is SGHTA and CDR2 FQGTGA. The chain uses TRBV7-3 and TRBJ2-1; no clear D. Sequenced here: peripheral blood, sampled 28 days after the second AZD1222 dose. The source is an adult who received the AZD1222 COVID-19 vaccine. CDR3 sequence (DNA): TGTGCCAGCAGCTTCTCCTCGAGCAATGAGCAGTTCTTC. Translating gives CASSFSSSNEQFF.